This TCR beta chain was sequenced during a study of beta chain features in type 1 diabetes. General observations from the study: All four CD4+ subsets from Type 1 diabetes patients carried moderately but significantly shorter TCRB CDR3s. Among patients, naive, central memory and Treg TCRB repertoires appeared more similar than among healthy donors.

As for this clone: Its antigen is still unknown. Other DNA sequences in this sample translate to the same CDR3.

Every sorted population was more than 98% pure. CDR3 length: 11 residues. With 3 bases removed from V and 4 bases from J, the gap between germline ends came to 6 bases. Germline lookup yields CDR1 GTSNPN and CDR2 SVGIG (reference sequence). The isolated RNA, all of it, was reverse transcribed, so expressed TCRB transcripts were what got sequenced. Produced via immunoSEQ multiplex PCR; TCRdb's table is partial and in-frame only. The profile covers some 200,000 clones, with roughly 17% appearing a single time and approximately 0.087% taken by the ten largest. Material for sequencing was naive CD4+ T cells from blood. This rearrangement joins TRBV30 to TRBJ1-2; D gene uncertain. This clonotype was obtained from a man between 25 and 39 years old with type 1 diabetes. The CDR3 DNA sequence: TGTGCCTGGAGCGGGTCCTATGGCTACACCTTC. This encodes CAWSGSYGYTF.